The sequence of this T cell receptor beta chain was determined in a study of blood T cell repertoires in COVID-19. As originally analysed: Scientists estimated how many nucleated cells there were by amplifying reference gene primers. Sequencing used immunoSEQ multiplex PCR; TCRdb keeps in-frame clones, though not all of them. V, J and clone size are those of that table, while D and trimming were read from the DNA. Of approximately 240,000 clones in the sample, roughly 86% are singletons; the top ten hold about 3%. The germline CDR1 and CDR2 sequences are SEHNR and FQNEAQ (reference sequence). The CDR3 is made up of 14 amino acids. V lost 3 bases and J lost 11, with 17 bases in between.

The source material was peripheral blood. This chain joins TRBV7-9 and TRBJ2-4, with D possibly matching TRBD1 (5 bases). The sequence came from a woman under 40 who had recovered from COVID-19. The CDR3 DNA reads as TGTGCCAGCAGCTTGACCCAGACCGCCAGGGTTCAGTACTTC. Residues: CASSLTQTARVQYF.